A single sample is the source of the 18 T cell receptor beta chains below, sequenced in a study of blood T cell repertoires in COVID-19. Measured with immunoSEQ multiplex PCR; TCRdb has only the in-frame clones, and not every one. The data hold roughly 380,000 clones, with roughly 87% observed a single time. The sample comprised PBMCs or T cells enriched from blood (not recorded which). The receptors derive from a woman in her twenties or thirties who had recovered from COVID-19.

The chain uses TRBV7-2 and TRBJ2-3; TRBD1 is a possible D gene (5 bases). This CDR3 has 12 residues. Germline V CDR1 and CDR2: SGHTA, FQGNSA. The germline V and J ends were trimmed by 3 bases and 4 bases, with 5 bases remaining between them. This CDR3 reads CASSLGPDTQYF. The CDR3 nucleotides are TGTGCCAGCAGCTTGGGGCCAGATACGCAGTATTTT.

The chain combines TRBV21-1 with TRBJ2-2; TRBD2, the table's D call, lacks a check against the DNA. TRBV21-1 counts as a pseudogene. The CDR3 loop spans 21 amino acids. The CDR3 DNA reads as TGTGCCAGCAACTATAAACCCTGGGGTAGGCCTAGCGGGAAGAACACCGGGGAGCTGTTTTTT. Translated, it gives CASNYKPWGRPSGKNTGELFF.

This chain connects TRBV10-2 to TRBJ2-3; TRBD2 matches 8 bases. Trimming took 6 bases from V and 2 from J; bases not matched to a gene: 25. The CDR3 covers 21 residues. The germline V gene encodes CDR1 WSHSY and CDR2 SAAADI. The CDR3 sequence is CASSDLSGGRGALPLTDTQYF. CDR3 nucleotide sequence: TGCGCCAGCAGCGACCTCTCCGGGGGGCGGGGGGCCTTACCCCTCACAGATACGCAGTATTTT.

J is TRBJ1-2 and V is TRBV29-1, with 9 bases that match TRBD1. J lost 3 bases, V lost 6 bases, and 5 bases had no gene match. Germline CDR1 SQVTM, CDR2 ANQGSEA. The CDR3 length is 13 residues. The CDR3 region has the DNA TGCAGCGTCAGGGACAGGGCTTACTATGGCTACACCTTC. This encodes CSVRDRAYYGYTF.

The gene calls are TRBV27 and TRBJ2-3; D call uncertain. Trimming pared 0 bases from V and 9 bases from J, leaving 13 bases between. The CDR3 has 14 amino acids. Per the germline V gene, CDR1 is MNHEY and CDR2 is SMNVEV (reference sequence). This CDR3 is CASSLSQAGWTQYF. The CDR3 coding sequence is TGTGCCAGCAGTTTATCGCAGGCCGGTTGGACGCAGTATTTT.

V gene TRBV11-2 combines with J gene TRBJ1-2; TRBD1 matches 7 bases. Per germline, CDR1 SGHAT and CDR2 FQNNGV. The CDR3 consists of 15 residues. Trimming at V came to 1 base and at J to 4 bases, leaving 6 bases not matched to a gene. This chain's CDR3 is CASSLAPTGTYGYTF. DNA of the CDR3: TGTGCCAGCAGCTTAGCGCCGACAGGGACCTATGGCTACACCTTC.

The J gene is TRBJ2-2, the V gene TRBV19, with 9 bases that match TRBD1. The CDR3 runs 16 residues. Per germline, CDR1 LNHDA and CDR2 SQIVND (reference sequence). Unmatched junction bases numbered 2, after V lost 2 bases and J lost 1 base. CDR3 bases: TGTGCCAGTAGTATATGGGGACAGGGGAACACCGGGGAGCTGTTTTTT. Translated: CASSIWGQGNTGELFF.

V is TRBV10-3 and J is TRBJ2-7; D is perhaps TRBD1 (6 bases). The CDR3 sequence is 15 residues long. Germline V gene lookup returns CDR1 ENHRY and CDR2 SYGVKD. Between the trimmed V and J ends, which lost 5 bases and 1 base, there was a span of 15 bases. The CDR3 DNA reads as TGTGCCATCAGTACCACAGGGAGCACTTCCTACGAGCAGTACTTC. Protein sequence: CAISTTGSTSYEQYF.

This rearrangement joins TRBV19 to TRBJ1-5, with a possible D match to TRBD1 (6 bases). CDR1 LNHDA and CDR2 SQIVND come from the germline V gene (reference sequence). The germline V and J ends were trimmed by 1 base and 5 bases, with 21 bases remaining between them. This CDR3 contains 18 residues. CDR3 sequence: CASSIVPDSRLGYQPQHF. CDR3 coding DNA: TGTGCCAGTAGTATAGTTCCGGACAGCCGATTGGGTTATCAGCCCCAGCATTTT.

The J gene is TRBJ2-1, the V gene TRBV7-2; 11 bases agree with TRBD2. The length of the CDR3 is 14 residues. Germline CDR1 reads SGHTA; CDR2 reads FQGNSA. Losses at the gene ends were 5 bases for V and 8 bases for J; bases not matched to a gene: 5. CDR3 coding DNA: TGTGCCAGCAGCCCAATACTAGCGGGAGATGAGCAGTTCTTC. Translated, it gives CASSPILAGDEQFF.

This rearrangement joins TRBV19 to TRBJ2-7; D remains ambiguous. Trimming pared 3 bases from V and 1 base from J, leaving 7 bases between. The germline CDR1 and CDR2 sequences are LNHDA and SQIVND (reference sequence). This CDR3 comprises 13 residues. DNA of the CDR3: TGTGCCAGTAGTATTGGGCATTCCTACGAGCAGTACTTC. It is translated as CASSIGHSYEQYF.

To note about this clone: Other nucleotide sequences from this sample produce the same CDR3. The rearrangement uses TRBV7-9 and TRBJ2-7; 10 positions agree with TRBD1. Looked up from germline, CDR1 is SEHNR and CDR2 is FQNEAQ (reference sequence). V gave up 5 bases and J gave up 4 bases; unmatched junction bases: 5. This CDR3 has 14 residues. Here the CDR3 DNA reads TGTGCCAGCAGCCCCCCGGGACAGGGGTACGAGCAGTACTTC. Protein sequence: CASSPPGQGYEQYF.

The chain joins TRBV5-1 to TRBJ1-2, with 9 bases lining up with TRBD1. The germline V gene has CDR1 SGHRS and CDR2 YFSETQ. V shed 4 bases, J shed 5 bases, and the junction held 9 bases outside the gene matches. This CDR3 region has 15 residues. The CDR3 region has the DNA TGCGCCAGCAGCCTACGGACAGGGGAGGAGTATGGCTACACCTTC. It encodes CASSLRTGEEYGYTF.

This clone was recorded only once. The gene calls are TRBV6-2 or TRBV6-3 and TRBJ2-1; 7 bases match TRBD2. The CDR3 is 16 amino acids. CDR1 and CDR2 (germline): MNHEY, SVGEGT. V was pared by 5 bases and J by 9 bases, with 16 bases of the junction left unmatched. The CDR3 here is CASSGLRGRGRGEQFF. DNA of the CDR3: TGTGCCAGCAGTGGCTTACGGGGGAGGGGAAGGGGTGAGCAGTTCTTC.

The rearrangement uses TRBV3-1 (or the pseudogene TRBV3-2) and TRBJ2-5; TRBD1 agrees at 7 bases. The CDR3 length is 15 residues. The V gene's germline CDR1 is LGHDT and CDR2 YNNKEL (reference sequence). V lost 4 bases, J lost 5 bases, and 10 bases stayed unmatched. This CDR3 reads CASSRNRGPGETQYF. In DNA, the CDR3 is TGTGCCAGCAGCCGCAACAGGGGCCCAGGGGAGACCCAGTACTTC.

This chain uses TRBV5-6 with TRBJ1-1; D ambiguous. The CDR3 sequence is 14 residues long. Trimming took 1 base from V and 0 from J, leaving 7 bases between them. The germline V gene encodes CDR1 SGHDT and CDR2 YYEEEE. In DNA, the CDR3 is TGTGCCAGCAGCTTGAACAGACTGAACACTGAAGCTTTCTTT. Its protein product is CASSLNRLNTEAFF.

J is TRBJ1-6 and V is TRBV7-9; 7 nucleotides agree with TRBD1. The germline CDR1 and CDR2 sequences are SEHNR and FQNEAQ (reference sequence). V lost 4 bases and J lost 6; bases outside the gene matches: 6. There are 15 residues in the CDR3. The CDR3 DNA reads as TGTGCCAGCAGCTCGACTCGGGACAGTAATTCACCCCTCCACTTT. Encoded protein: CASSSTRDSNSPLHF.

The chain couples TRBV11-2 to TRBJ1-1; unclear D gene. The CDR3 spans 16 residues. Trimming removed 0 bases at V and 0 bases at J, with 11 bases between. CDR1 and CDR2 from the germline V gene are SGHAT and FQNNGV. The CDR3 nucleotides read TGTGCCAGCAGCTTAGAATACAGCGGACTGAACACTGAAGCTTTCTTT. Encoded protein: CASSLEYSGLNTEAFF.